This T cell receptor beta chain stems from a study of blood T cell repertoires in COVID-19 (dated by TCRdb to 2018 to 2021). Study-level background: Samples covering the acute and convalescent phases of COVID-19 were provided by collaborators in the United States, Italy and Spain. The sample metadata nearly always contained a de-identified subject ID, COVID-19 status, age in years and sex. The repertoires were released in a freely available public database intended as a resource for research on the immune response to SARS-CoV-2. Samples came from the ongoing ImmuneRACE study (first 160 participants) plus 1,254 subjects from 6 global collaborators. The material from the prospective study consisted of cDNA or gDNA derived from T cells, B-cell-depleted T cells, or PBMCs. Where available, HLA class I and class II types were taken from metadata supplied by the sample provider and were not determined by assay-based typing. Subjects who had been exposed to COVID-19, were actively infected with it, or had recovered from it provided the deeply sampled blood TCRbeta repertoires that made up the dataset.

Each collaborating institution followed its own protocols to collect whole blood in K2EDTA tubes. For TCRbeta analysis, collaborator samples were shipped as frozen whole blood, as isolated PBMCs, or as DNA extracted from either sample type. Results and caveats for the whole study, not just this receptor: The quantity of clinical and demographic metadata differed by source and by participant and was supplied without curation.

The immunoSEQ Assay, a bias-controlled multiplex PCR, was used to amplify TCRbeta CDR3 regions from genomic DNA. From the authors' description of their analysis: Nucleated cell counts per sample were estimated from amplification of reference gene primers within the assay. To quantify the absolute abundance of each unique TCRbeta CDR3 rearrangement, sequence reads were collapsed and filtered. For each sample, productive Simpson clonality was calculated as the square root of Simpson's diversity index over productive rearrangements. TCRdb retrieved this table from immuneACCESS and kept in-frame rearrangements only. Not all clones are present; in checked studies, unresolved V genes account for under half, and no reason is known for the remainder. V and J calls and clone size are as listed in that table; D and trimming were resolved from the DNA. The sample has roughly 80,000 clones on record, more than 75% of them singletons. About a fifth of the sample comes from the top ten.

Per the germline V gene, SGHTA is the CDR1 and FQGNSA is the CDR2. V loses 4 bases of germline sequence and J loses 4 bases, and the interval between the two ends is 11 bases. The CDR3 holds 14 amino acids from the cysteine to the phenylalanine. Only the CDR3 portion is preserved as DNA: 42 bases, with reading frame beginning at the first base. Concerning this clone: Its antigen is unknown. Base qualities are not recorded, but no much larger clone differs from it by a single base.

Here the chain combines TRBV7-2 and TRBJ1-5; TRBD1 could be the D gene, as 5 bases match. This receptor was identified in a human donor in a cohort sampled during active COVID-19. The sequenced sample consisted of peripheral blood. The CDR3 protein sequence reads: CASSSAGYNQPQHF. The nucleotide sequence reads TGTGCCAGCAGCTCCGCAGGGTATAATCAGCCCCAGCATTTT. Beyond the CDR3, the reference TRBV7-2 and TRBJ1-5 genes provide the residues; the full variable domain reads: GAGVSQSPSNKVTEKGKDVELRCDPISGHTALYWYRQSLGQGLEFLIYFQGNSAPDKSGLPSDRFSAERTGGSVSTLTIQRTQQEDSAVYLCASSSAGYNQPQHFGDGTRLSIL.